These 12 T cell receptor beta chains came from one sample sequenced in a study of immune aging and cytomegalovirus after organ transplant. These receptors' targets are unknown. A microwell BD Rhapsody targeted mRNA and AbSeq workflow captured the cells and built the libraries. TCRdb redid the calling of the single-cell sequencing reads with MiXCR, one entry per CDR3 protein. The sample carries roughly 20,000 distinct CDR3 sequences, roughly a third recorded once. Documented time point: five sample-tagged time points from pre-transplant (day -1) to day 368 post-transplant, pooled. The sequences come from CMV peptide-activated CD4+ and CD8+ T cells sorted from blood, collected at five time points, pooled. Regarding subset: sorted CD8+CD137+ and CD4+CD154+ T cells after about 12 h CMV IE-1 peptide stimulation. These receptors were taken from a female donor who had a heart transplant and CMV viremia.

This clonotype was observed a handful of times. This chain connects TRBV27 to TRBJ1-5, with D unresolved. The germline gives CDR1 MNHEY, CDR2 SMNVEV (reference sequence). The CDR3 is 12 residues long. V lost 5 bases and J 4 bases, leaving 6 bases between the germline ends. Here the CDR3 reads CASSRPNQPQHF. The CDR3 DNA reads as TGTGCCAGCAGTAGGCCAAATCAGCCCCAGCATTTT.

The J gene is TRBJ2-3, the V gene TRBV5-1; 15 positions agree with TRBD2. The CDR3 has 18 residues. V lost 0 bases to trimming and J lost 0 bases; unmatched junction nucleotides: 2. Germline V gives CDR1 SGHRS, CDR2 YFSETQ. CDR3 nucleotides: TGCGCCAGCAGCTTGGGGACTAGCGGGAGGGCGAGCACAGATACGCAGTATTTT. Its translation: CASSLGTSGRASTDTQYF. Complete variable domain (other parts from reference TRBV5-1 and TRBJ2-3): KAGVTQTPRYLIKTRGQQVTLSCSPISGHRSVSWYQQTPGQGLQFLFEYFSETQRNKGNFPGRFSGRQFSNSRSEMNVSTLELGDSALYLCASSLGTSGRASTDTQYFGPGTRLTVL.

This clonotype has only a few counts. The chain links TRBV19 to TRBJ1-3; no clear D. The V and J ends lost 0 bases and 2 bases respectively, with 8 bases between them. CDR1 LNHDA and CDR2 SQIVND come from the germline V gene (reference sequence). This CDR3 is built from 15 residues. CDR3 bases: TGTGCCAGTAGTATAGACATGTTGGCTGGAAACACCATATATTTT. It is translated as CASSIDMLAGNTIYF.

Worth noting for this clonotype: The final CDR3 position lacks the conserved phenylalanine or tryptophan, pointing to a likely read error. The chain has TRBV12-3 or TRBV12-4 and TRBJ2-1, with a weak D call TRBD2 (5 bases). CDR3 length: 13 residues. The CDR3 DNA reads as TGTGACAGCAGTTCCACCCTCGGAGGTGAGCAGTTCTGC. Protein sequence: CDSSSTLGGEQFC.

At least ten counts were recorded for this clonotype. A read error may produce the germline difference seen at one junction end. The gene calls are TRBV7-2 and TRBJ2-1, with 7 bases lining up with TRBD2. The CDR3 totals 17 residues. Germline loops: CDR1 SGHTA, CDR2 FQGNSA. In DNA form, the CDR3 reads TGTGCCAGCGGTGGGGTAGCGGGCAGAAGCTCCTACAATGAGCAGTCCTTC. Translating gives CASGGVAGRSSYNEQSF.

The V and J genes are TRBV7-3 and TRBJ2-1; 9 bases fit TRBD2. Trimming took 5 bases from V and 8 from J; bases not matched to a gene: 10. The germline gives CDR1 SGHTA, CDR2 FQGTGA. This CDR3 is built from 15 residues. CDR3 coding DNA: TGTGCCAGCAGCCCGGGACTAGCTTTCGTCGATGAGCAGTTCTTC. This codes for CASSPGLAFVDEQFF. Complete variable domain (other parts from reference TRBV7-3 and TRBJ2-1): GAGVSQTPSNKVTEKGKYVELRCDPISGHTALYWYRQSLGQGPEFLIYFQGTGAADDSGLPNDRFFAVRPEGSVSTLKIQRTERGDSAVYLCASSPGLAFVDEQFFGPGTRLTVL.

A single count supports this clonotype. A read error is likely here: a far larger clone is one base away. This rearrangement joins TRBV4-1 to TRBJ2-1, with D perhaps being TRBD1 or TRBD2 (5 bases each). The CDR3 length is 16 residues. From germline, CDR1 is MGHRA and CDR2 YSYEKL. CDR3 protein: CASSQNRGRAGDEQSF. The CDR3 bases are TGCGCCAGCAGCCAAAATCGGGGCAGGGCTGGGGACGAGCAGTCCTTC.

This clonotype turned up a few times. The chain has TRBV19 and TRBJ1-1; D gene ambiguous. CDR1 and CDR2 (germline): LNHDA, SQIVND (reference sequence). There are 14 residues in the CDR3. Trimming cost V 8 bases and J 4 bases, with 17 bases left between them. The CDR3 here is CASGDIAEATEAFF. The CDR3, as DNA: TGTGCCAGTGGAGATATCGCCGAGGCCACTGAAGCTTTCTTT. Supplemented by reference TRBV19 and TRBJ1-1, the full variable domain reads DGGITQSPKYLFRKEGQNVTLSCEQNLNHDAMYWYRQDPGQGLRLIYYSQIVNDFQKGDIAEGYSVSREKKESFPLTVTSAQKNPTAFYLCASGDIAEATEAFFGQGTRLTVV.

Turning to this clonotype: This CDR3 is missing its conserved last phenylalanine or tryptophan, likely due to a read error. As DNA, the CDR3 is TGCGCCAGCAGCTTGGACGATACGCAGTATTTA. The encoded protein is CASSLDDTQYL. The chain is built from TRBV5-1 and TRBJ2-3, with D hard to call. The CDR3 spans 11 residues. Trimming removed 0 bases from V and 6 bases from J, with 2 bases in between. CDR1 and CDR2 from the germline V gene are SGHRS and YFSETQ.

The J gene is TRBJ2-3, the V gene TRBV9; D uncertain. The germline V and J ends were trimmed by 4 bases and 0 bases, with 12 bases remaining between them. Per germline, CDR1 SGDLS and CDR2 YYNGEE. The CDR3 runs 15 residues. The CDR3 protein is CASSTSGVSTDTQYF. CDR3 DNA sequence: TGTGCCAGCAGCACTTCTGGGGTTAGCACAGATACGCAGTATTTT.

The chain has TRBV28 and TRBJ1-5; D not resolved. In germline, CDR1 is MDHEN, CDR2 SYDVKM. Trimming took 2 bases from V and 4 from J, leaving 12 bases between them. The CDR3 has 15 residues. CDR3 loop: CASSLRVTVNQPQHF. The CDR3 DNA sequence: TGTGCCAGCAGTTTACGGGTTACCGTGAATCAGCCCCAGCATTTT.

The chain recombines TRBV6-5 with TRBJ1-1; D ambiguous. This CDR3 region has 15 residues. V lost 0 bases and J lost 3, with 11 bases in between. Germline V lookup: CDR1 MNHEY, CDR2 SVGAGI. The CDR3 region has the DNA TGTGCCAGCAGTTACTCGTCCGCGGCGGACACTGAAGCTTTCTTT. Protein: CASSYSSAADTEAFF.